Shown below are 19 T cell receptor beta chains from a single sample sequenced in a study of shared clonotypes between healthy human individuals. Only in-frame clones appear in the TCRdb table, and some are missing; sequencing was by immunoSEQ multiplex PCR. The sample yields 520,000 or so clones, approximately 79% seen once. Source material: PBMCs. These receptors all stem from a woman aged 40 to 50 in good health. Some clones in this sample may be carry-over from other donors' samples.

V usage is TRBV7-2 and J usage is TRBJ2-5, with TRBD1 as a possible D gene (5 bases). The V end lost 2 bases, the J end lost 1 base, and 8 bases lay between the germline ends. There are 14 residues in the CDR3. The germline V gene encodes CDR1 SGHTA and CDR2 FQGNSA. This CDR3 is CASSLRQGQETQYF. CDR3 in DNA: TGTGCCAGCAGCTTAAGGCAGGGCCAAGAGACCCAGTACTTC. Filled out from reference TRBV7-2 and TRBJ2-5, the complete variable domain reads GAGVSQSPSNKVTEKGKDVELRCDPISGHTALYWYRQSLGQGLEFLIYFQGNSAPDKSGLPSDRFSAERTGGSVSTLTIQRTQQEDSAVYLCASSLRQGQETQYFGPGTRLLVL.

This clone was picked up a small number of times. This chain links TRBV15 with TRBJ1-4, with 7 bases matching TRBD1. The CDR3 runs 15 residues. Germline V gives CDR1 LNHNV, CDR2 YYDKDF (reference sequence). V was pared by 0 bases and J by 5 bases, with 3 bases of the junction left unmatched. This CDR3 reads CATSRDLTGNEKLFF. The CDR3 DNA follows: TGTGCCACCAGCAGAGATCTGACAGGGAATGAAAAACTGTTTTTT.

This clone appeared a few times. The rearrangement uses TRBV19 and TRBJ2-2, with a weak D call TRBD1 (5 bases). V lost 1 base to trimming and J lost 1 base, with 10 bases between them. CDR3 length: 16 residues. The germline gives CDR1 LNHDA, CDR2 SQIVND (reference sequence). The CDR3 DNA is TGTGCCAGTAGTATAGCGGGCAGGGTGAACACCGGGGAGCTGTTTTTT. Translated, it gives CASSIAGRVNTGELFF.

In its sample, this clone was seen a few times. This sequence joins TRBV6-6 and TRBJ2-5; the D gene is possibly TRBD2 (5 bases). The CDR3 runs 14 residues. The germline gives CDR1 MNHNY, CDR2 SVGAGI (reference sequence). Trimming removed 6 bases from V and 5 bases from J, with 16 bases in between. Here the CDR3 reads CASSQVGRGETQYF. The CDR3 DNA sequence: TGTGCCAGCAGCCAAGTAGGACGAGGGGAGACCCAGTACTTC.

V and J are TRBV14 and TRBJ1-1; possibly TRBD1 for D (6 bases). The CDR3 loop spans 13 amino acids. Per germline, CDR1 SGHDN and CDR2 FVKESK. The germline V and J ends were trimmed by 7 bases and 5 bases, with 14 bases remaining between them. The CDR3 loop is CASTGAGRTEAFF. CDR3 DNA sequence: TGTGCCAGCACGGGGGCAGGTCGGACTGAAGCTTTCTTT.

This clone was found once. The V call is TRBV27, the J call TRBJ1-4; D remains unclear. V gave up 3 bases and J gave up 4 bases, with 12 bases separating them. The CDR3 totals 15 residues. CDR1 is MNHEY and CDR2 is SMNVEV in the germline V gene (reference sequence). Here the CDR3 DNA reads TGTGCCAGCAGTTTGGGTTGGCGGAATAATGAAAAACTGTTTTTT. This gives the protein CASSLGWRNNEKLFF.

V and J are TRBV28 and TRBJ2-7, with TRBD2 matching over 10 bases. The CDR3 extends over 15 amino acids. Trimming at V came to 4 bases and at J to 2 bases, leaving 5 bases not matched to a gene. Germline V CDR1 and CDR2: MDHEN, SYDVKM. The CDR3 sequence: CASSSTSGDPYEQYF. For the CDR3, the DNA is TGTGCCAGCAGTTCCACTAGCGGGGACCCCTACGAGCAGTACTTC. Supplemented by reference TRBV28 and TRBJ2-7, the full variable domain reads DVKVTQSSRYLVKRTGEKVFLECVQDMDHENMFWYRQDPGLGLRLIYFSYDVKMKEKGDIPEGYSVSREKKERFSLILESASTNQTSMYLCASSSTSGDPYEQYFGPGTRLTVT.

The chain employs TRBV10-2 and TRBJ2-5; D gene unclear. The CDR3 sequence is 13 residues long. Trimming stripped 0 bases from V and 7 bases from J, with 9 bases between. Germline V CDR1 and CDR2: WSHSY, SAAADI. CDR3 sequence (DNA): TGCGCCAGCAGTGAGTCGAGCGTTGGGACCCAGTACTTC. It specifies CASSESSVGTQYF.

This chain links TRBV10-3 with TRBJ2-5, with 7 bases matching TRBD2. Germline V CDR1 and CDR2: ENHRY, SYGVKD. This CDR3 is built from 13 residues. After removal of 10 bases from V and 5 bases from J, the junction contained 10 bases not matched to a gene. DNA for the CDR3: TGTGCCACCGGGGGGAAGGGAGGGGAGACCCAGTACTTC. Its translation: CATGGKGGETQYF.

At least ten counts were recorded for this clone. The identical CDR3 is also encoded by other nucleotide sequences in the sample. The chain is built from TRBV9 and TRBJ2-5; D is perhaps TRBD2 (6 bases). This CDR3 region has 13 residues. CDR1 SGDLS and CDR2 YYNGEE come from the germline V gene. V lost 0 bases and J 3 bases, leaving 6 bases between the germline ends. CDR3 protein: CASSVGGEETQYF. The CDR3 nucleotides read TGTGCCAGCAGCGTAGGGGGGGAAGAGACCCAGTACTTC.

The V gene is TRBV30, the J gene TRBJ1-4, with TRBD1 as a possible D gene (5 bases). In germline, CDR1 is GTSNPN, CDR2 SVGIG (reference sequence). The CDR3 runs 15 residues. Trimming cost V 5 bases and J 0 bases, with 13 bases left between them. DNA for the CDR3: TGTGCCTGGTTGGGCCGGGGGACAACTAATGAAAAACTGTTTTTT. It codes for CAWLGRGTTNEKLFF.

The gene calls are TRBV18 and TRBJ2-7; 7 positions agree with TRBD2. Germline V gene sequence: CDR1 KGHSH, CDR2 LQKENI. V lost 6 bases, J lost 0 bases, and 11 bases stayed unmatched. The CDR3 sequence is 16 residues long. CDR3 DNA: TGTGCCAGCTCGTTCTCCGGGGGGATCGGCTCCTACGAGCAGTACTTC. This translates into CASSFSGGIGSYEQYF.

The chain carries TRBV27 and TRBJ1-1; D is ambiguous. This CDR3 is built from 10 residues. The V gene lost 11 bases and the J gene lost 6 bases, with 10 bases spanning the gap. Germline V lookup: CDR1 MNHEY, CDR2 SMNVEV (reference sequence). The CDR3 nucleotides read TGTGCCGCAGGCGGGCCTGAAGCTTTCTTT. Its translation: CAAGGPEAFF.

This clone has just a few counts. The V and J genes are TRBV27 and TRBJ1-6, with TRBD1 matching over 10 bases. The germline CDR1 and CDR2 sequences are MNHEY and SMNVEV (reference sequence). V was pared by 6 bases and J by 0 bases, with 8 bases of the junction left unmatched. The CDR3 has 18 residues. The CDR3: CASSRRTGGSSYNSPLHF. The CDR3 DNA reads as TGTGCCAGCAGCCGCCGGACAGGGGGGAGCTCCTATAATTCACCCCTCCACTTT.

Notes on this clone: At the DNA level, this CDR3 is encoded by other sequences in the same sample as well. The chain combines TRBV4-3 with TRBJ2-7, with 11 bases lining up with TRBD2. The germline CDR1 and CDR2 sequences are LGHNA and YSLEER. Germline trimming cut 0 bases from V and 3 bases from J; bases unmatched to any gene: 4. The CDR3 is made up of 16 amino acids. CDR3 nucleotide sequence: TGCGCCAGCAGCCAAGATCGAACTAGCGGGAGCTACGAGCAGTACTTC. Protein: CASSQDRTSGSYEQYF.

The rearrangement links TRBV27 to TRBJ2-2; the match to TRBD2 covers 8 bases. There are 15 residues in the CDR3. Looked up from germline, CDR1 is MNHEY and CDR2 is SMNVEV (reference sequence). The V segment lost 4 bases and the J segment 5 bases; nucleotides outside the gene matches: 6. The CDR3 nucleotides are TGTGCCAGCAGTTCTTCCGGGACTAGTACCGGGGAGCTGTTTTTT. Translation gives CASSSSGTSTGELFF.

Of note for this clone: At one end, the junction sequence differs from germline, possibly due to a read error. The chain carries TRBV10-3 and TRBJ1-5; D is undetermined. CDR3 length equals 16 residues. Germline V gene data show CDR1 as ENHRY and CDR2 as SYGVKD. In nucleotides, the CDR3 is TGTGCCATCAGTGAGCGGGTCGGGTTGAGCAATCGGCCCCAGCATTTT. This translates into CAISERVGLSNRPQHF.

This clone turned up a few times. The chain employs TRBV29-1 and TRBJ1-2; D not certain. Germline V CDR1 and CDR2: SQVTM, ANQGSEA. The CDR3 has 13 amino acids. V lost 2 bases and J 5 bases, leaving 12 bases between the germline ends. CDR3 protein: CSVERSGRYGYTF. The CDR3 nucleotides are TGCAGCGTTGAAAGGTCAGGAAGGTATGGCTACACCTTC.

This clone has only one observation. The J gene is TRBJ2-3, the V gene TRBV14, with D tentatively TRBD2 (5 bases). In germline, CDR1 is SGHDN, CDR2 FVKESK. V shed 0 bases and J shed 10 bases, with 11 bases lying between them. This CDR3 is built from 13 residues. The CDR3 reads CASSQERVTAQYF. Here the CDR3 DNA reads TGTGCCAGCAGCCAAGAGAGGGTAACAGCGCAGTATTTT.